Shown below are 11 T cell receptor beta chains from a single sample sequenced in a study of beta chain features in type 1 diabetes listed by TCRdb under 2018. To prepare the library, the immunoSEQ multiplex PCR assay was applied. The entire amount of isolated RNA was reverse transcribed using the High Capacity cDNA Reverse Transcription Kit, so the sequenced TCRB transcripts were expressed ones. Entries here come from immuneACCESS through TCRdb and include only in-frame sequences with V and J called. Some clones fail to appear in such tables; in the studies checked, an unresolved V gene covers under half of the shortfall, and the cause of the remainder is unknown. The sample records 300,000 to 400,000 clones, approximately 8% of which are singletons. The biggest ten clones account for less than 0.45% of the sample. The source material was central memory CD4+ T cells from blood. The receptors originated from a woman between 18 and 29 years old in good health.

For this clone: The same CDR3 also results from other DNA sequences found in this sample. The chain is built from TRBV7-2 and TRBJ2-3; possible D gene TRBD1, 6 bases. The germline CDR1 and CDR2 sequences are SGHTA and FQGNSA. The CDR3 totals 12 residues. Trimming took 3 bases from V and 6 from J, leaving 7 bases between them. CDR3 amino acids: CASSFRGDTQYF. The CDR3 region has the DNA TGTGCCAGCAGCTTCAGGGGTGATACGCAGTATTTT.

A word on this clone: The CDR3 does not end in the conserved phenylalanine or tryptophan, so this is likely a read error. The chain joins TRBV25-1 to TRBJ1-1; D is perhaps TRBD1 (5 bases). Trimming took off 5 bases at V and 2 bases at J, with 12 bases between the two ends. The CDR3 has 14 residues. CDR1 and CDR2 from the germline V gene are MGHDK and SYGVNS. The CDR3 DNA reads TGTGCCAGCAGTCTCCCAGGGCTTAACACTGAAGCTTTCCTT. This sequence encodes CASSLPGLNTEAFL.

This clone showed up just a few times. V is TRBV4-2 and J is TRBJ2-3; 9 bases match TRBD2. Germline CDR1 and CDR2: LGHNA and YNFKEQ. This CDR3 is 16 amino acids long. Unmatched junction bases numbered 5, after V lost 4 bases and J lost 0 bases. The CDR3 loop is CASSPTSGTSTDTQYF. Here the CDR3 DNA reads TGTGCCAGCAGCCCGACTAGCGGAACTAGCACAGATACGCAGTATTTT.

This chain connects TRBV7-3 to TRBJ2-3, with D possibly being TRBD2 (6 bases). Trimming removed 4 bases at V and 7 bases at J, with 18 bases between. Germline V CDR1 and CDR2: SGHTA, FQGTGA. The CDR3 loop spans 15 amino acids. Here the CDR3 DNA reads TGTGCCAGCAGCTCCGGGGCGGGAAGGGAACATACGCAGTATTTT. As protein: CASSSGAGREHTQYF.

CDR3 protein: CASSPEDSNQPQHF. In DNA, the CDR3 is TGTGCCAGTAGCCCGGAGGACAGCAATCAGCCCCAGCATTTT. The chain employs TRBV19 and TRBJ1-5; D is uncertain. Trimming removed 6 bases at V and 1 base at J, with 10 bases between. CDR3 length equals 14 residues. The germline V gene encodes CDR1 LNHDA and CDR2 SQIVND (reference sequence).

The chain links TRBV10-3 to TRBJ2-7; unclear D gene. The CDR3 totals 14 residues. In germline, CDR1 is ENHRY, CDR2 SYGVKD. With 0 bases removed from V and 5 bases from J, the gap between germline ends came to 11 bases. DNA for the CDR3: TGTGCCATCAGTGAGTCGTTCCCGCTGCACGAGCAGTACTTC. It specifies CAISESFPLHEQYF.

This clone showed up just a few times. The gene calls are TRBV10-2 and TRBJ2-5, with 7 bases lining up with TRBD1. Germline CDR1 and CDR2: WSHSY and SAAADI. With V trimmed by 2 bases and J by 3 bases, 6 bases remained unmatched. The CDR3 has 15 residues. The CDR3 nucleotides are TGCGCCAGCAGTGAGCCCAAGGGGGCGAAAGAGACCCAGTACTTC. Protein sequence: CASSEPKGAKETQYF.

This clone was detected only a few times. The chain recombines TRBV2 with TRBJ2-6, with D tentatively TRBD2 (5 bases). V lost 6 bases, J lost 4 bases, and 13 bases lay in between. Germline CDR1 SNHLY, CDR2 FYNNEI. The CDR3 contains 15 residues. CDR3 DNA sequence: TGTGCCAGCAGGGACCCAGCGGCCGGGGCCAACGTCCTGACTTTC. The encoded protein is CASRDPAAGANVLTF.

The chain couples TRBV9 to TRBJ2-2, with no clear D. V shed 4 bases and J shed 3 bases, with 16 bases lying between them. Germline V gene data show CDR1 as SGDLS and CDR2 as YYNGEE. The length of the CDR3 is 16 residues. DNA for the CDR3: TGTGCCAGCAGCTCCATGGGCCGTGGGGACACCGGGGAGCTGTTTTTT. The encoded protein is CASSSMGRGDTGELFF.

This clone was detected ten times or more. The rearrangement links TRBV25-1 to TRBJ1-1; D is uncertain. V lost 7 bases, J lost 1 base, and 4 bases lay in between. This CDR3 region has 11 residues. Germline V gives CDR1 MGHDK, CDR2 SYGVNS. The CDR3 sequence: CASKGNTEAFF. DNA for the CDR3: TGTGCCAGCAAAGGGAACACTGAAGCTTTCTTT.

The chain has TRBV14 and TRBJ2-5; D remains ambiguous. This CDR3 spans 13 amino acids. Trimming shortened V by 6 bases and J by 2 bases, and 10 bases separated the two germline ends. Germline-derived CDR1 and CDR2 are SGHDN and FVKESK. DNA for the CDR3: TGTGCCAGCAGTCGGAACAAACAAGAGACCCAGTACTTC. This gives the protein CASSRNKQETQYF.